The rows below give T cell receptor beta chains drawn from one sample of a study of neurological immune-mediated disorders. Using its own MiXCR run on the 5' RACE reads, TCRdb lists one record per CDR3 protein. This sample has 48,000 or so distinct CDR3 sequences, with 10% found just once. The source material was PBMCs. These receptors all stem from a woman aged 40 to 49 with HTLV-1-associated myelopathy (HAM/TSP). Each CDR3 is given with its conserved first and last residue. The D gene is left open where the match is weak. Clone size, where shown, is once, few, many, or a class for clones that have expanded.

abundance: many
v_gene: TRBV6-6
d_gene: -
j_gene: TRBJ2-2
CDR3aa: CASSYGGTNTGELFF
CDR3nt: TGTGCCAGCAGTTACGGGGGGACGAACACCGGGGAGCTGTTTTTT

abundance: many
v_gene: TRBV29-1
d_gene: TRBD1
j_gene: TRBJ2-4
CDR3aa: CSVGQGKNIQYF
CDR3nt: TGCAGCGTCGGACAGGGAAAAAACATTCAGTACTTC

abundance: many
v_gene: TRBV19
d_gene: -
j_gene: TRBJ1-4
CDR3aa: CASSISQGGWKLFF
CDR3nt: TGTGCCAGTAGTATATCACAGGGTGGATGGAAACTGTTTTTT

abundance: many
v_gene: TRBV13
d_gene: -
j_gene: TRBJ2-1
CDR3aa: CASSLATSSYNEQFF
CDR3nt: TGTGCCAGCAGCTTAGCTACCTCATCCTACAATGAGCAGTTCTTC

abundance: many
v_gene: TRBV7-3
d_gene: TRBD2
j_gene: TRBJ2-7
CDR3aa: CASSLSGGAGEQYF
CDR3nt: TGTGCCAGCAGCTTAAGCGGGGGGGCCGGGGAGCAGTACTTC

abundance: many
v_gene: TRBV7-6
d_gene: TRBD2
j_gene: TRBJ2-7
CDR3aa: CASSLALAGDEQYF
CDR3nt: TGTGCCAGCAGCTTAGCCCTAGCGGGGGATGAGCAGTACTTC

abundance: many
v_gene: TRBV6-1
d_gene: -
j_gene: TRBJ1-5
CDR3aa: CASSEGGGNQPQHF
CDR3nt: TGTGCCAGCAGTGAAGGGGGGGGCAATCAGCCCCAGCATTTT

abundance: many
v_gene: TRBV2
d_gene: -
j_gene: TRBJ2-7
CDR3aa: CASSDAVDNYEQYF
CDR3nt: TGTGCCAGCAGTGACGCTGTGGACAACTACGAGCAGTACTTC

abundance: many
v_gene: TRBV9
d_gene: -
j_gene: TRBJ2-7
CDR3aa: CASSFKVGVAYEQYF
CDR3nt: TGTGCCAGCAGCTTCAAGGTCGGTGTAGCGTACGAGCAGTACTTC

abundance: many
v_gene: TRBV5-5
d_gene: -
j_gene: TRBJ2-1
CDR3aa: CASSLVGGNEQFF
CDR3nt: TGTGCCAGCAGCTTGGTAGGGGGTAATGAGCAGTTCTTC

abundance: many
v_gene: TRBV29-1
d_gene: -
j_gene: TRBJ2-6
CDR3aa: CSVAFLEANVLTF
CDR3nt: TGCAGCGTTGCTTTTTTAGAGGCCAACGTCCTGACTTTC

abundance: -
v_gene: TRBV19
d_gene: -
j_gene: TRBJ2-3
CDR3aa: CASSYLVSTDTQYF
CDR3nt: TGTGCCAGTTCTTACTTGGTGAGCACAGATACGCAGTATTTT

abundance: -
v_gene: TRBV2
d_gene: TRBD1
j_gene: TRBJ1-2
CDR3aa: CASSEDLTGGYGYTF
CDR3nt: TGTGCCAGCAGTGAAGACCTGACAGGGGGCTATGGCTACACCTTC

abundance: many
v_gene: TRBV4-1
d_gene: -
j_gene: TRBJ2-7
CDR3aa: CASSGLVGKSYEQYF
CDR3nt: TGCGCCAGCAGTGGCCTTGTCGGGAAATCCTACGAGCAGTACTTC

abundance: many
v_gene: TRBV15
d_gene: -
j_gene: TRBJ2-2
CDR3aa: CATSRVGYTGELFF
CDR3nt: TGTGCCACCAGCAGAGTAGGGTACACCGGGGAGCTGTTTTTT

abundance: many
v_gene: TRBV14
d_gene: -
j_gene: TRBJ1-1
CDR3aa: CASSQAGAGPRAFF
CDR3nt: TGTGCCAGCAGCCAAGCAGGTGCGGGCCCCCGAGCTTTCTTT

abundance: many
v_gene: TRBV6-5
d_gene: -
j_gene: TRBJ2-3
CDR3aa: CASSYSRGRDTQYF
CDR3nt: TGTGCCAGCAGTTATTCCAGGGGAAGGGATACGCAGTATTTT

abundance: many
v_gene: TRBV11-3
d_gene: -
j_gene: TRBJ2-4
CDR3aa: CASSLDVTEHIQYF
CDR3nt: TGTGCCAGCAGCTTAGACGTGACAGAGCACATTCAGTACTTC

abundance: many
v_gene: TRBV10-3
d_gene: -
j_gene: TRBJ2-5
CDR3aa: CAISERGQETQYF
CDR3nt: TGTGCCATCAGTGAAAGGGGGCAAGAGACCCAGTACTTC

abundance: many
v_gene: TRBV27
d_gene: -
j_gene: TRBJ1-2
CDR3aa: CAVGGALGYTF
CDR3nt: TGTGCCGTCGGGGGTGCCCTGGGCTACACCTTC

abundance: many
v_gene: TRBV5-1
d_gene: -
j_gene: TRBJ1-3
CDR3aa: CASSLYGNTIYF
CDR3nt: TGCGCCAGCAGCTTGTATGGAAACACCATATATTTT

abundance: many
v_gene: TRBV5-1
d_gene: -
j_gene: TRBJ2-7
CDR3aa: CASSLEVATYEQYF
CDR3nt: TGCGCCAGCAGCTTGGAGGTGGCAACCTACGAGCAGTACTTC

abundance: many
v_gene: TRBV11-2
d_gene: -
j_gene: TRBJ2-3
CDR3aa: CASSLVGRGSTDTQYF
CDR3nt: TGTGCCAGCAGCTTAGTAGGAAGAGGGTCGACAGATACGCAGTATTTT

abundance: many
v_gene: TRBV18
d_gene: -
j_gene: TRBJ2-7
CDR3aa: CASSPKGGQSYEQYF
CDR3nt: TGTGCCAGCTCACCAAAGGGGGGACAATCCTACGAGCAGTACTTC

abundance: -
v_gene: TRBV7-2
d_gene: -
j_gene: TRBJ2-3
CDR3aa: CASSPTGSIADTQYF
CDR3nt: TGTGCCAGCAGCCCCACCGGGTCGATAGCGGATACGCAGTATTTT

abundance: many
v_gene: TRBV4-3
d_gene: -
j_gene: TRBJ1-6
CDR3aa: CASSQDLAAAYNSPLHF
CDR3nt: TGCGCCAGCAGCCAAGATCTCGCCGCGGCCTATAATTCACCCCTCCACTTT

abundance: many
v_gene: TRBV7-6
d_gene: TRBD2
j_gene: TRBJ2-5
CDR3aa: CASINSLAGVETQYF
CDR3nt: TGTGCCAGCATCAATAGTCTAGCGGGGGTGGAGACCCAGTACTTC

abundance: many
v_gene: TRBV7-8
d_gene: -
j_gene: TRBJ2-2
CDR3aa: CASSFRASNTGELFF
CDR3nt: TGTGCCAGCAGCTTCCGGGCTTCGAACACCGGGGAGCTGTTTTTT

abundance: many
v_gene: TRBV10-3
d_gene: -
j_gene: TRBJ2-4
CDR3aa: CAISESRQEGNIQYF
CDR3nt: TGTGCCATCAGTGAGTCGAGACAGGAAGGAAACATTCAGTACTTC

abundance: -
v_gene: TRBV7-9
d_gene: TRBD1
j_gene: TRBJ2-1
CDR3aa: CASSSTGAKQFF
CDR3nt: TGTGCCAGCAGCTCCACAGGGGCTAAGCAGTTCTTC

abundance: many
v_gene: TRBV18
d_gene: TRBD1
j_gene: TRBJ1-1
CDR3aa: CASSPLPSNRDREPVAFF
CDR3nt: TGTGCCAGCTCACCACTCCCATCAAACCGGGACAGGGAACCTGTGGCTTTCTTT

abundance: many
v_gene: TRBV9
d_gene: -
j_gene: TRBJ2-1
CDR3aa: CASSPPGRGNYNEQFF
CDR3nt: TGTGCCAGCAGCCCGCCCGGTAGGGGAAACTACAATGAGCAGTTCTTC

abundance: many
v_gene: TRBV5-1
d_gene: -
j_gene: TRBJ2-7
CDR3aa: CASRSGGNSYEQYF
CDR3nt: TGCGCCAGCAGATCTGGGGGCAACTCCTACGAGCAGTACTTC

abundance: many
v_gene: TRBV30
d_gene: -
j_gene: TRBJ2-1
CDR3aa: CAWRGYNEQFF
CDR3nt: TGTGCCTGGAGGGGGTACAATGAGCAGTTCTTC

abundance: -
v_gene: TRBV5-1
d_gene: -
j_gene: TRBJ2-1
CDR3aa: CASLRDTSTGEQFF
CDR3nt: TGCGCCAGCCTAAGGGACACCTCAACGGGGGAGCAGTTCTTC

abundance: many
v_gene: TRBV5-1
d_gene: TRBD1
j_gene: TRBJ2-7
CDR3aa: CASSLGTGSLVYEQYF
CDR3nt: TGCGCCAGCAGCTTGGGGACAGGGTCCCTCGTGTACGAGCAGTACTTC

abundance: many
v_gene: TRBV5-1
d_gene: -
j_gene: TRBJ2-1
CDR3aa: CASRGAGNYPPTNEQFF
CDR3nt: TGCGCCAGCAGGGGCGCGGGGAACTATCCCCCCACAAATGAGCAGTTCTTC

abundance: -
v_gene: TRBV5-5
d_gene: -
j_gene: TRBJ2-5
CDR3aa: CASSPGTRCQETQYF
CDR3nt: TGTGCCAGCAGCCCCGGGACACGGTGCCAAGAGACCCAGTACTTC

abundance: many
v_gene: TRBV6-6
d_gene: TRBD1
j_gene: TRBJ1-2
CDR3aa: CASSYGGQGVYGYTF
CDR3nt: TGTGCCAGCAGTTACGGAGGACAGGGGGTCTATGGCTACACCTTC

abundance: many
v_gene: TRBV6-2/TRBV6-3
d_gene: -
j_gene: TRBJ1-4
CDR3aa: CASSYRGPSFGEKLFF
CDR3nt: TGTGCCAGCAGTTACCGGGGGCCTAGCTTTGGGGAAAAACTGTTTTTT

abundance: many
v_gene: TRBV6-5
d_gene: TRBD2
j_gene: TRBJ2-7
CDR3aa: CASSYSGGAAYEQYF
CDR3nt: TGTGCCAGCAGTTACTCCGGGGGGGCCGCCTACGAGCAGTACTTC

abundance: many
v_gene: TRBV5-8
d_gene: TRBD1
j_gene: TRBJ1-2
CDR3aa: CASSLRDRENGYTF
CDR3nt: TGTGCCAGCAGCTTACGGGACAGGGAGAATGGCTACACCTTC

abundance: -
v_gene: TRBV12-3/TRBV12-4
d_gene: -
j_gene: TRBJ2-4
CDR3aa: CASSHRGQNIQYF
CDR3nt: TGTGCCAGCTCCCACCGGGGGCAAAACATTCAGTACTTC

abundance: many
v_gene: TRBV4-3
d_gene: -
j_gene: TRBJ2-1
CDR3aa: CASSQDTGGYYNEQFF
CDR3nt: TGCGCCAGCAGCCAAGATACGGGGGGCTACTACAATGAGCAGTTCTTC

abundance: many
v_gene: TRBV5-1
d_gene: -
j_gene: TRBJ1-6
CDR3aa: CASSPIYNSPLHF
CDR3nt: TGCGCCAGCAGCCCCATCTATAATTCACCCCTCCACTTT

abundance: many
v_gene: TRBV7-3
d_gene: TRBD2
j_gene: TRBJ2-3
CDR3aa: CASSLTSGGLTDTQYF
CDR3nt: TGTGCCAGCAGCTTAACGAGCGGGGGGCTCACAGATACGCAGTATTTT

abundance: many
v_gene: TRBV7-9
d_gene: -
j_gene: TRBJ2-1
CDR3aa: CASSPRSVSSYNEQFF
CDR3nt: TGTGCCAGCAGCCCCCGATCGGTGAGCTCCTACAATGAGCAGTTCTTC